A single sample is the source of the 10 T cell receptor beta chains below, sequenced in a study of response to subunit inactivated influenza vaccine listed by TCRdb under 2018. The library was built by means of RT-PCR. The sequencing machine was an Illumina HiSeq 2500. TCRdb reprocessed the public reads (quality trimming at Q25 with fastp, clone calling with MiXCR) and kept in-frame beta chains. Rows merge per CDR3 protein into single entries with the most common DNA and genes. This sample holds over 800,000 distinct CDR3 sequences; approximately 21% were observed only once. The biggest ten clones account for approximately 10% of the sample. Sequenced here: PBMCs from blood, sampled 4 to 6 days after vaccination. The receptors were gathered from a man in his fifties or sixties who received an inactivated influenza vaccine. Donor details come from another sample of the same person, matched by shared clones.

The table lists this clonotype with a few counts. In nucleotides, the CDR3 is TGTGCCAGCAGCACGGGGACATACTACAATGAGCAGTTCTTC. Amino acid sequence: CASSTGTYYNEQFF. J is TRBJ2-1 and V is TRBV7-9; tentative D call: TRBD1 (6 bases). Trimming removed 5 bases from V and 3 bases from J, with 11 bases in between. Germline CDR1 SEHNR, CDR2 FQNEAQ (reference sequence). This CDR3 has 14 residues.

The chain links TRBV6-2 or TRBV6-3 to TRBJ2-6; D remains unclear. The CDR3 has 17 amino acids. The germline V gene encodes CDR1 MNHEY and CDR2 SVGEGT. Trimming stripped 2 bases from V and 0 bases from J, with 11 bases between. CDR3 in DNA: TGTGCCAGCAGTTACAAAGTTGGCGTCTCTGGGGCCAACGTCCTGACTTTC. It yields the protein CASSYKVGVSGANVLTF.

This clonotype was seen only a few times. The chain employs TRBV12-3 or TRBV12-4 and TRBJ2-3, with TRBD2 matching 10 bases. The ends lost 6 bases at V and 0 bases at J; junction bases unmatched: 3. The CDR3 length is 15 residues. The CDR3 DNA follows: TGTGCCAGCAGCGGACTAGCGGCTAGCACAGATACGCAGTATTTT. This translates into CASSGLAASTDTQYF.

CDR3 loop: CASSVGGTSGRVTYNEQFF. Here the CDR3 DNA reads TGTGCCAGCAGCGTAGGGGGGACTAGCGGGAGGGTCACCTACAATGAGCAGTTCTTC. The chain carries TRBV9 and TRBJ2-1; 16 nucleotides agree with TRBD2. The CDR3 runs 19 residues. The trim removed 0 bases at V and 2 bases at J, leaving 5 bases unmatched. From germline, CDR1 is SGDLS and CDR2 YYNGEE.

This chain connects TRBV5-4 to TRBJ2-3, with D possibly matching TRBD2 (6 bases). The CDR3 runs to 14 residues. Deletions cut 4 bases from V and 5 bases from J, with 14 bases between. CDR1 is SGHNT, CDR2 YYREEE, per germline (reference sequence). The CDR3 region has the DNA TGTGCCAGCAGCGTACGGGGGTTGCAAGATACGCAGTATTTT. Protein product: CASSVRGLQDTQYF.

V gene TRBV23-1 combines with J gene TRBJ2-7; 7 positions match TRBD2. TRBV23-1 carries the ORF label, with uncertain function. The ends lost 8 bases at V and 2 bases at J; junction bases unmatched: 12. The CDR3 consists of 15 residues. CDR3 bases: TGCGCCAGCGTACCGGGAGGCCTAACTGCCTACGAGCAGTACTTC. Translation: CASVPGGLTAYEQYF.

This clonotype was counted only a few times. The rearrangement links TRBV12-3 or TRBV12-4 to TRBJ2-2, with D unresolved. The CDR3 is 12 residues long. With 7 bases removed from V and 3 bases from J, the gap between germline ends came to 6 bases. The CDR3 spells CASKQHTGELFF. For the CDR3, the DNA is TGTGCCAGCAAACAGCACACCGGGGAGCTGTTTTTT.

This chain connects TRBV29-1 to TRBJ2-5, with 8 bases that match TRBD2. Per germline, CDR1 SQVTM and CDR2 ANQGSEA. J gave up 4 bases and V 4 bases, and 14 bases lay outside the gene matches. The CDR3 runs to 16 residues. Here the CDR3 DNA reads TGCAGCGTTGGGGGCTTCCCCGGGAGGGCCAGAGAGACCCAGTACTTC. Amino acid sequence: CSVGGFPGRARETQYF.

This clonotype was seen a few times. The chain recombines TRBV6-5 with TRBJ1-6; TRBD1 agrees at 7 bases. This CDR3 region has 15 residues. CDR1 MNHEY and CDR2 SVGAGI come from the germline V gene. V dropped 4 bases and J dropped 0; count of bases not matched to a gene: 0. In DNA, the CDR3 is TGTGCCAGCAGTTCAGGGGGCTCCTATAATTCACCCCTCCACTTT. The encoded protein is CASSSGGSYNSPLHF.

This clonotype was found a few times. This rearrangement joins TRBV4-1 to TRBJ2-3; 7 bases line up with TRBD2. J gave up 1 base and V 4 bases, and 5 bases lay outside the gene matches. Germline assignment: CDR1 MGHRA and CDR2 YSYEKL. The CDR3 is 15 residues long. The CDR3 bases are TGCGCCAGCAGCCCGACTAGCCCGGGCACAGATACGCAGTATTTT. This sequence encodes CASSPTSPGTDTQYF.